The next 13 T cell receptor beta chains were all read from a single sample in a study of T cells in Graves' hyperthyroidism and ophthalmopathy. RNA transcripts were the template for amplifying TCR beta CDR3 regions. The HTBI primer set served for first-round RT-PCR of the TCR CDR3. TCRdb independently ran MiXCR on the multiplex PCR reads; one entry per CDR3 protein. The sample includes about 590,000 distinct CDR3 sequences, 15% to 18% of them seen just once. The sequenced sample was blood. These receptors originate from a woman aged 25-40 years with Graves' hyperthyroidism.

This clonotype was observed a few times. The rearrangement uses TRBV4-2 and TRBJ2-7, with 14 bases matching TRBD2. With V trimmed by 1 base and J by 6 bases, 2 bases remained unmatched. Germline V gives CDR1 LGHNA, CDR2 YNFKEQ. This CDR3 is built from 15 residues. CDR3 in amino acids: CASSQGLAGGSEQYF. For the CDR3, the DNA is TGTGCCAGCAGCCAAGGACTAGCGGGAGGGTCCGAGCAGTACTTC.

Points on this clonotype: This clone may be a read error of a much larger clone one base away. This sequence joins TRBV7-3 and TRBJ2-3; D gene unclear. This CDR3 has 14 residues. The germline V and J ends were trimmed by 4 bases and 5 bases, with 13 bases remaining between them. CDR1 and CDR2 (germline): SGHTA, FQGTGA. This CDR3 reads CASSSNGPLDTQYF. The CDR3 DNA sequence: TGTGCCAGCAGCTCCAACGGGCCGTTAGATACGCAGTATTTT. The full variable domain, rest sourced from reference TRBV7-3 and TRBJ2-3, is GAGVSQTPSNKVTEKGKYVELRCDPISGHTALYWYRQSLGQGPEFLIYFQGTGAADDSGLPNDRFFAVRPEGSVSTLKIQRTERGDSAVYLCASSSNGPLDTQYFGPGTRLTVL.

This clonotype has at least ten counts. The chain carries TRBV5-1 and TRBJ2-7; 7 nucleotides line up with TRBD2. Looked up from germline, CDR1 is SGHRS and CDR2 is YFSETQ. After removal of 4 bases from V and 7 bases from J, the junction contained 5 bases not matched to a gene. The length of the CDR3 is 12 residues. CDR3 sequence: CASSARAGEQYF. The CDR3 DNA reads TGCGCCAGCAGCGCTCGAGCGGGAGAGCAGTACTTC.

This clonotype was detected many times. The chain couples TRBV6-1 to TRBJ2-3; TRBD2 agrees at 13 bases. The CDR3 is made up of 13 amino acids. V was pared by 5 bases and J by 11 bases, with 4 bases of the junction left unmatched. The germline V gene encodes CDR1 MNHNS and CDR2 SASEGT. The CDR3 region is CASSRTSGSEQYF. The CDR3 DNA sequence: TGTGCCAGCAGTAGGACTAGCGGGAGTGAGCAGTATTTT.

In this sample, this clonotype turned up many times. The CDR3: CASSYSSLMNTEAFF. CDR3 in DNA: TGTGCCAGCAGTTACTCTTCGTTGATGAACACTGAAGCTTTCTTT. The chain employs TRBV6-2 or TRBV6-3 and TRBJ1-1; D ambiguous. The germline CDR1 and CDR2 sequences are MNHEY and SVGEGT. The CDR3 runs 15 residues. The V end was cut by 0 bases, the J end by 0 bases, with 8 bases between.

This clonotype has a count of ten or more. This rearrangement joins TRBV12-3 or TRBV12-4 to TRBJ2-1; 7 nucleotides agree with TRBD1. This CDR3 spans 16 amino acids. With 2 bases clipped from V and 8 bases from J, the junction kept 12 bases outside the gene matches. CDR3 bases: TGTGCCAGCAGTTTACGGGTGGCGGAGACAGGGTATGAGCAGTTCTTC. Amino acids: CASSLRVAETGYEQFF.

V and J are TRBV4-1 and TRBJ1-1, with D tentatively TRBD1 (5 bases). The V and J ends lost 0 bases and 4 bases respectively, with 15 bases between them. This CDR3 contains 16 residues. CDR1 and CDR2 (germline): MGHRA, YSYEKL. The CDR3 region has the DNA TGCGCCAGCAGCCAAGATCTGAGGGGATTGAGCACTGAAGCTTTCTTT. Its translation: CASSQDLRGLSTEAFF.

This clonotype turned up a few times. The CDR3 spells CASNLRGEGRLAEQYF. The CDR3 nucleotides are TGTGCCAGCAACCTACGGGGGGAGGGCCGTCTCGCCGAGCAGTACTTC. The gene calls are TRBV6-1 and TRBJ2-7, with TRBD2 identical over 7 bases. Germline V gene sequence: CDR1 MNHNS, CDR2 SASEGT. The trim removed 7 bases at V and 6 bases at J, leaving 18 bases unmatched. The CDR3 has 16 amino acids.

There are many counts of this clonotype. The rearrangement uses TRBV7-2 and TRBJ1-1; a possible D gene is TRBD1 (6 bases). The CDR3 covers 15 residues. Germline V lookup: CDR1 SGHTA, CDR2 FQGNSA. Trimming took off 2 bases at V and 2 bases at J, with 12 bases between the two ends. The CDR3 here is CASSLPPGGNTEAFF. CDR3 bases: TGTGCCAGCAGCTTACCGCCGGGGGGCAACACTGAAGCTTTCTTT.

The sample holds many counts of this clonotype. This chain joins TRBV7-9 and TRBJ2-1; 7 positions match TRBD1. This CDR3 comprises 14 residues. Germline CDR1 and CDR2: SEHNR and FQNEAQ (reference sequence). The V segment lost 6 bases and the J segment 7 bases; nucleotides outside the gene matches: 9. In DNA form, the CDR3 reads TGTGCCAGCAGGCTACAGGGGTCTATGAATGAGCAGTTCTTC. Amino acids: CASRLQGSMNEQFF.

V usage is TRBV14 and J usage is TRBJ2-1, with D perhaps TRBD2 (6 bases). This CDR3 has 16 residues. The germline V and J ends were trimmed by 3 bases and 5 bases, with 17 bases remaining between them. CDR1 is SGHDN, CDR2 FVKESK, per germline. The CDR3 DNA is TGTGCCAGCAGCCAGCTTCAGACTAGTCTACACAATGAGCAGTTCTTC. Translating it yields CASSQLQTSLHNEQFF.

This clonotype appeared many times. This chain uses TRBV11-2 with TRBJ2-5; TRBD1 matches 8 bases. Germline CDR1 and CDR2: SGHAT and FQNNGV. CDR3 length: 15 amino acids. With 2 bases clipped from V and 4 bases from J, the junction kept 6 bases outside the gene matches. CDR3 DNA sequence: TGTGCCAGCAGCTTATTCTGGACAGGGCTAGAGACCCAGTACTTC. This encodes CASSLFWTGLETQYF.

The V call is TRBV4-3, the J call TRBJ1-4; D is unclear. Trimming removed 1 base at V and 2 bases at J, with 14 bases between. This CDR3 comprises 17 residues. Germline CDR1 is LGHNA and CDR2 is YSLEER. CDR3 sequence: CASSQGQVRRTNEKLFF. The DNA of the CDR3 is TGCGCCAGCAGCCAAGGTCAGGTGAGACGGACTAATGAAAAACTGTTTTTT.